Each of the 13 T cell receptor beta chains below was sequenced from the same sample in a study of early T cells in non-severe SARS-CoV-2 infection. TCRdb processed the 5' RACE reads anew with MiXCR; each CDR3 protein has one entry. Of about 66,000 distinct CDR3 sequences detected, roughly 9.1% appear once; the ten largest clones hold more than 2.5%. The sequenced material came from whole blood. All receptors derive from an adult who was a healthcare worker with PCR-confirmed SARS-CoV-2 infection or an uninfected control (not recorded which).

The rearrangement uses TRBV21-1 and TRBJ2-7; the listed D gene, TRBD1, was not tested against the DNA. TRBV21-1 is shown as a pseudogene. The CDR3 runs to 16 residues. This CDR3 is CASSIHDRGKSGEQYF. Here the CDR3 DNA reads TGTGCCAGCAGCATACACGACAGGGGCAAATCGGGCGAGCAGTACTTC.

This clonotype was detected ten times or more. The V call is TRBV6-5, the J call TRBJ2-2; 9 bases align to TRBD1. The V and J ends lost 2 bases and 5 bases, in that order; junction bases with no gene match: 3. The germline V gene has CDR1 MNHEY and CDR2 SVGAGI. The CDR3 totals 15 residues. CDR3 in DNA: TGTGCCAGCAGTTACGGACAGGGGTGGACCGGGGAGCTGTTTTTT. This codes for CASSYGQGWTGELFF.

This sequence joins TRBV10-3 and TRBJ2-1; possible D gene TRBD1, 5 bases. CDR1 and CDR2 from the germline V gene are ENHRY and SYGVKD. The CDR3 sequence is 20 residues long. Trimming took 3 bases from V and 0 from J, leaving 24 bases between them. The CDR3 is CAISDIVGRDKTLSYNEQFF. CDR3 nucleotide sequence: TGTGCCATCAGTGATATCGTTGGCAGGGATAAAACACTCTCCTACAATGAGCAGTTCTTC.

The sample holds a few counts of this clonotype. The gene calls are TRBV7-9 and TRBJ1-5; maybe TRBD1 (5 bases). V was clipped by 5 bases and J by 7 bases, with 12 bases between them. The CDR3 length is 13 residues. Germline CDR1 reads SEHNR; CDR2 reads FQNEAQ (reference sequence). CDR3: CASSPGGMQPQHF. The CDR3 DNA reads TGTGCCAGCAGCCCCGGGGGGATGCAGCCCCAGCATTTT.

This clonotype was seen more than once but under ten times. The chain uses TRBV7-9 and TRBJ1-2; 8 bases are a match to TRBD1. The germline V gene encodes CDR1 SEHNR and CDR2 FQNEAQ (reference sequence). The CDR3 spans 13 residues. J gave up 3 bases and V 6 bases, and 3 bases lay outside the gene matches. The CDR3 nucleotides read TGTGCCAGCAGATCAGGGGGCCACTATGGCTACACCTTC. Translation: CASRSGGHYGYTF.

This clonotype was seen a few times. The chain combines TRBV29-1 with TRBJ2-2; D is unresolved. The CDR3 is made up of 13 amino acids. The V end was cut by 4 bases, the J end by 0 bases, with 6 bases between. Germline CDR1 reads SQVTM; CDR2 reads ANQGSEA. CDR3 sequence (DNA): TGCAGCGTTGGGCATACGAACACCGGGGAGCTGTTTTTT. Its protein product is CSVGHTNTGELFF.

J is TRBJ2-3 and V is TRBV30; tentatively, D is TRBD1 (6 bases). CDR3 length: 16 amino acids. Germline values: CDR1 GTSNPN, CDR2 SVGIG (reference sequence). V was shortened by 0 bases and J by 1 base, with 14 bases between the two germline ends. CDR3 coding DNA: TGTGCCTGGAGTGTACGTGGGGGCTTTGGCACAGATACGCAGTATTTT. Residues: CAWSVRGGFGTDTQYF.

This clonotype was observed at least ten times. The chain recombines TRBV7-2 with TRBJ2-7, with D hard to call. This CDR3 has 15 amino acids. CDR1 is SGHTA, CDR2 FQGNSA, per germline. Trimming removed 5 bases from V and 0 bases from J, with 14 bases in between. CDR3 in DNA: TGTGCCAGCAGCCCTACCGCGTGGGCCTCCTACGAGCAGTACTTC. Translation gives CASSPTAWASYEQYF.

This clonotype was picked up a small number of times. This chain joins TRBV27 and TRBJ1-5; D unresolved. From germline, CDR1 is MNHEY and CDR2 SMNVEV (reference sequence). The length of the CDR3 is 12 residues. Trimming removed 4 bases at V and 5 bases at J, with 6 bases between. The CDR3 reads CASSSNYQPQHF. CDR3 in DNA: TGTGCCAGCAGTTCTAACTATCAGCCCCAGCATTTT.

This clonotype was seen many times. V usage is TRBV4-3 and J usage is TRBJ2-3; tentatively, D is TRBD2 (6 bases). This CDR3 has 16 residues. Trimming took off 5 bases at V and 3 bases at J, with 18 bases between the two ends. Germline CDR1 reads LGHNA; CDR2 reads YSLEER. The chain's CDR3 is CASSRAGSGPTDTQYF. As DNA, the CDR3 is TGCGCCAGCAGCAGGGCGGGGAGCGGACCAACAGATACGCAGTATTTT.

This clonotype was detected a few times. The J gene is TRBJ2-5, the V gene TRBV29-1; D not resolved. Germline V lookup: CDR1 SQVTM, CDR2 ANQGSEA. The CDR3 length is 12 residues. V lost 6 bases and J 0 bases, leaving 8 bases between the germline ends. In DNA, the CDR3 is TGCAGCGTACGATCGTACCAAGAGACCCAGTACTTC. Amino acids: CSVRSYQETQYF.

The genes are TRBV19 and TRBJ1-5, with D maybe TRBD1 (5 bases). This CDR3 is built from 16 residues. Germline V gene lookup returns CDR1 LNHDA and CDR2 SQIVND (reference sequence). The V end lost 3 bases, the J end lost 8 bases, and 20 bases lay between the germline ends. The DNA of the CDR3 is TGTGCCAGTAGTATTTGGGACGGCTCGTTACGGGAGCCCCAGCATTTT. Its protein product is CASSIWDGSLREPQHF.

This sequence joins TRBV5-4 and TRBJ1-1; possible D gene TRBD1, 5 bases. V lost 4 bases to trimming and J lost 3 bases, with 13 bases between them. CDR1 and CDR2 from the germline V gene are SGHNT and YYREEE (reference sequence). This CDR3 has 14 amino acids. This CDR3 is CASSRAGRDTEAFF. In DNA, the CDR3 is TGTGCCAGCAGCAGGGCAGGGAGAGACACTGAAGCTTTCTTT.